The rows below give T cell receptor beta chains drawn from one sample of a study of CD8 T cells in Susac syndrome. TCRdb re-called the immunoSEQ multiplex PCR reads through MiXCR, storing one row per CDR3 protein. The sample yields roughly 200,000 distinct CDR3 sequences, approximately 94% seen once. The specimen was CD4+ T cells from PBMCs. The receptors were gathered from a human donor with Susac syndrome. The CDR3 runs from the conserved cysteine through the conserved F or W. Fields, in order: D gene, clone size, J gene, V gene, CDR3 protein, CDR3 DNA. D genes are given only for firm matches. Rows give clone size only sometimes, using once, few, many, or a class for an expanded clone.

- | - | TRBJ1-2 | TRBV20-1 | CSASKGPDYGYTF | TGCAGTGCTAGCAAAGGCCCAGACTATGGCTACACCTTC
TRBD2 | - | TRBJ2-3 | TRBV20-1 | CSARDSSAGGGSTDTQYF | TGCAGTGCTAGAGATTCCTCGGCGGGGGGGGGATCCACAGATACGCAGTATTTT
- | - | TRBJ1-6 | TRBV7-2 | CASSLGNSRPGSPLHF | TGTGCCAGCAGCTTAGGCAATAGCCGGCCGGGTTCACCCCTCCACTTT
- | - | TRBJ2-7 | TRBV14 | CASSQVSSGGKQYF | TGTGCCAGCAGCCAAGTCTCCTCTGGCGGTAAGCAGTACTTC
- | few | TRBJ1-5 | TRBV7-8 | CASSVRRDQPQHF | TGTGCCAGCAGTGTCAGGAGGGATCAGCCCCAGCATTTT
- | - | TRBJ2-7 | TRBV29-1 | CSVGNDGSPGDEQYF | TGCAGCGTTGGGAACGATGGGTCCCCGGGAGACGAGCAGTACTTC
TRBD2 | - | TRBJ2-1 | TRBV4-2 | CASSQDSAGGRNEQFF | TGTGCCAGCAGCCAAGACTCAGCGGGGGGGCGCAATGAGCAGTTCTTC
- | once | TRBJ2-7 | TRBV13 | CASSTDKRSRPYEQYF | TGTGCCAGCAGCACGGACAAGAGGAGCCGACCCTACGAGCAGTACTTC
- | once | TRBJ1-5 | TRBV3-1 | CASSQSEAGRQPQHF | TGTGCCAGCAGCCAGTCCGAAGCCGGACGTCAGCCCCAGCATTTT
- | - | TRBJ2-1 | TRBV11-2 | CASSSPRGPYNEQFF | TGTGCCAGCAGCTCACCCCGGGGTCCCTACAATGAGCAGTTCTTC
- | - | TRBJ2-1 | TRBV24-1 | CATSDFLAGAGSEQFF | TGTGCCACCAGTGATTTTCTGGCGGGGGCCGGGAGTGAGCAGTTCTTC
- | once | TRBJ2-3 | TRBV10-2 | CASTGGGAGTDTQYF | TGCGCCAGCACCGGAGGGGGGGCCGGCACAGATACGCAGTATTTT
- | - | TRBJ2-5 | TRBV9 | CASSVGPDRQETQYF | TGTGCCAGCAGCGTAGGCCCAGACAGACAAGAGACCCAGTACTTC
- | - | TRBJ1-3 | TRBV20-1 | CSALLSGNTIYF | TGCAGTGCTTTGCTCTCTGGAAACACCATATATTTT
- | - | TRBJ2-1 | TRBV19 | CASSDPGRYSYNEQFF | TGTGCCAGTAGTGACCCGGGCCGCTACTCCTACAATGAGCAGTTCTTC
- | - | TRBJ2-1 | TRBV7-9 | CASSSGQGSYNEQFF | TGTGCCAGCAGTTCAGGGCAGGGCTCCTACAATGAGCAGTTCTTC
- | - | TRBJ2-5 | TRBV5-1 | CASSLVAGYQETQYF | TGCGCCAGCAGCTTGGTGGCAGGGTACCAAGAGACCCAGTACTTC
- | - | TRBJ2-3 | TRBV7-2 | CASMLADTQYF | TGTGCCAGCATGTTGGCAGATACGCAGTATTTT
- | - | TRBJ1-2 | TRBV20-1 | CSARSSLTSGYTF | TGCAGTGCTAGATCCAGCCTTACGTCGGGCTACACCTTC
- | once | TRBJ2-5 | TRBV5-1 | CASSLGLQNRQETQYF | TGCGCCAGCAGCTTGGGCCTACAAAATCGCCAAGAGACCCAGTACTTC
- | - | TRBJ1-2 | TRBV7-2 | CASSLGGNGYTF | TGTGCCAGCAGCTTAGGTGGGAACGGCTACACCTTC
TRBD2 | - | TRBJ2-4 | TRBV4-1 | CASSQVGTSEVRWNIQYF | TGCGCCAGCAGCCAAGTTGGGACTAGCGAAGTACGATGGAACATTCAGTACTTC
TRBD2 | - | TRBJ2-1 | TRBV15 | CATSFSGGSYNEQFF | TGTGCCACCAGCTTTAGCGGGGGCTCCTACAATGAGCAGTTCTTC
- | - | TRBJ2-1 | TRBV20-1 | CSARRQNEQFF | TGCAGTGCTAGGAGACAGAATGAGCAGTTCTTC
- | - | TRBJ2-3 | TRBV3-1 | CASSRGTGSGDTQYF | TGTGCCAGCAGCCGAGGGACTGGCTCAGGGGATACGCAGTATTTT
TRBD1 | - | TRBJ1-1 | TRBV20-1 | CSASVRGATEAFF | TGCAGTGCTAGTGTCAGGGGGGCAACTGAAGCTTTCTTT
TRBD1 | - | TRBJ1-2 | TRBV29-1 | CSVESTGNYGYTF | TGCAGCGTTGAATCGACAGGGAACTATGGCTACACCTTC
- | - | TRBJ1-1 | TRBV12-3/TRBV12-4 | CASSLTGFRDTEAFF | TGTGCCAGCAGTTTAACAGGGTTTCGGGACACTGAAGCTTTCTTT
- | - | TRBJ1-2 | TRBV10-3 | CAISEGPGGSYGYTF | TGTGCCATCAGTGAAGGGCCGGGTGGCAGCTATGGCTACACCTTC
TRBD1 | - | TRBJ2-7 | TRBV6-5 | CASSRGQGANEQYF | TGTGCCAGCAGTCGTGGACAGGGGGCCAACGAGCAGTACTTC
- | - | TRBJ2-3 | TRBV7-8 | CASSLGLQDTQYF | TGTGCCAGCAGCTTAGGCCTACAAGATACGCAGTATTTT
TRBD1 | - | TRBJ1-2 | TRBV18 | CASSLPGQGRKGYTF | TGTGCCAGCTCACTCCCGGGACAGGGACGAAAGGGCTACACCTTC
- | - | TRBJ1-1 | TRBV9 | CASSVTSYTEAFF | TGTGCCAGCAGCGTAACCTCTTACACTGAAGCTTTCTTT
TRBD1 | - | TRBJ1-6 | TRBV12-3/TRBV12-4 | CASRPPGQGFNSPLHF | TGTGCCAGCAGACCCCCGGGACAGGGCTTTAATTCACCCCTCCACTTT
- | - | TRBJ1-2 | TRBV11-2 | CASSSLTTYDGYTF | TGTGCCAGCAGCTCCCTGACAACTTATGATGGCTACACCTTC
- | - | TRBJ2-7 | TRBV29-1 | CSVQLGPEQYF | TGCAGCGTCCAATTAGGTCCGGAGCAGTACTTC
- | - | TRBJ1-2 | TRBV3-1 | CASSHGGHDGYTF | TGTGCCAGCAGCCATGGCGGACATGATGGCTACACCTTC
- | - | TRBJ1-5 | TRBV19 | CASSTAGLGGREPQHF | TGTGCCAGTAGTACGGCGGGTCTGGGAGGCCGTGAGCCCCAGCATTTT
- | - | TRBJ1-6 | TRBV20-1 | CSATVGESSPLHF | TGCAGTGCTACCGTCGGGGAGTCTTCACCCCTCCACTTT
- | - | TRBJ2-6 | TRBV12-3/TRBV12-4 | CATSRGSGANVLTF | TGTGCCACCTCCCGCGGTTCTGGGGCCAACGTCCTGACTTTC
- | - | TRBJ1-5 | TRBV6-6 | CASSYSNRGNQPQHF | TGTGCCAGCAGTTACTCGAACAGGGGCAATCAGCCCCAGCATTTT
- | - | TRBJ1-1 | TRBV7-3 | CASSRSVNTEAFF | TGTGCCAGCAGCAGATCAGTTAACACTGAAGCTTTCTTT